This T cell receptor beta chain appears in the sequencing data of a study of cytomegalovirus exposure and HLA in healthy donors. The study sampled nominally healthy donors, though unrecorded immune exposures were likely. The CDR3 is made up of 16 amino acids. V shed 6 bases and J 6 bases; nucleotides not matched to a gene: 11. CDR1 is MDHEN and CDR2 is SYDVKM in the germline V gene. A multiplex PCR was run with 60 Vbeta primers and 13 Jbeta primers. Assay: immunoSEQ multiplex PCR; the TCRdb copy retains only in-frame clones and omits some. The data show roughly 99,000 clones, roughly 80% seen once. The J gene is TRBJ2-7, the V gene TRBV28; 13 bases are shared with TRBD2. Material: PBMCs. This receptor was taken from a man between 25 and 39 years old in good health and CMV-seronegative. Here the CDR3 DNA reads TGTGCCAGCAGGACGGCCGGGACTAGCGGGACGGGCGAGCAGTACTTC. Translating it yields CASRTAGTSGTGEQYF.